What follows are 23 T cell receptor beta chains derived from one specimen sequenced in a study of blood T cell repertoires in COVID-19. Profiling relied on immunoSEQ multiplex PCR, and the TCRdb table lists in-frame clones only, not all of them. The sample yields approximately 240,000 clones, 75% to 90% seen once. Sequenced input: peripheral blood. Receptor source: a woman aged 25 to 39 who had recovered from COVID-19.

The rearrangement uses TRBV19 and TRBJ1-5; D may be TRBD1 (5 bases). The V end was cut by 5 bases, the J end by 7 bases, with 6 bases between. Germline V gene lookup returns CDR1 LNHDA and CDR2 SQIVND (reference sequence). The CDR3 contains 11 residues. CDR3 in DNA: TGTGCCAGTAGTCGGGGGCAGCCCCAGCATTTT. The encoded protein is CASSRGQPQHF.

This clone was recorded only once. The chain joins TRBV15 to TRBJ1-2; TRBD1 matches at 9 bases. The CDR3 consists of 14 residues. Germline V gene data show CDR1 as LNHNV and CDR2 as YYDKDF (reference sequence). V was pared by 1 base and J by 8 bases, with 5 bases of the junction left unmatched. This CDR3 reads CATSRVQGAVGYTF. CDR3 nucleotides: TGTGCCACCAGCAGAGTACAGGGGGCGGTGGGCTACACCTTC.

The chain uses TRBV13 and TRBJ1-2; 7 bases line up with TRBD1. Germline CDR1 PRHDT, CDR2 FYEKMQ (reference sequence). J gave up 1 base and V 2 bases, and 4 bases lay outside the gene matches. CDR3 length: 15 amino acids. The DNA of the CDR3 is TGTGCCAGCAGCTTAATAACAGGGGATAACTATGGCTACACCTTC. This encodes CASSLITGDNYGYTF. Full variable domain (missing parts from reference TRBV13 and TRBJ1-2): AAGVIQSPRHLIKEKRETATLKCYPIPRHDTVYWYQQGPGQDPQFLISFYEKMQSDKGSIPDRFSAQQFSDYHSELNMSSLELGDSALYFCASSLITGDNYGYTFGSGTRLTVV.

V usage is TRBV9 and J usage is TRBJ1-1; 8 bases map to TRBD1. CDR3 length equals 13 residues. Germline-derived CDR1 and CDR2 are SGDLS and YYNGEE. V lost 0 bases, J lost 14 bases, and 9 bases stayed unmatched. The CDR3 loop reads CASSVGGTGEAFF. CDR3 in DNA: TGTGCCAGCAGCGTAGGGGGGACAGGAGAGGCCTTCTTT. The entire variable domain, with the rest obtained from reference TRBV9 and TRBJ1-1, is as follows: DSGVTQTPKHLITATGQRVTLRCSPRSGDLSVYWYQQSLDQGLQFLIQYYNGEERAKGNILERFSAQQFPDLHSELNLSSLELGDSALYFCASSVGGTGEAFFGQGTRLTVV.

CDR3 DNA sequence: TGTGCCAGCAGCGAGGGAGGGACACCTCGACCCCGGGCTGAAGCTTTCTTT. Amino acids: CASSEGGTPRPRAEAFF. The chain links TRBV9 to TRBJ1-1; weak D call: TRBD1 (6 bases). CDR3 length: 17 residues. V lost 3 bases and J lost 6, with 24 bases in between. Per germline, CDR1 SGDLS and CDR2 YYNGEE.

This chain connects TRBV5-5 to TRBJ2-3; TRBD1 matches at 8 bases. The J segment lost 4 bases and the V segment lost 0 bases, leaving 10 bases of the junction unmatched. This CDR3 has 17 residues. Germline assignment: CDR1 SGHKS and CDR2 YYEKEE (reference sequence). The CDR3 DNA sequence: TGTGCCAGCAGCTTGGCCCAGACGGCAGGGGGCGCAGATACGCAGTATTTT. Translating gives CASSLAQTAGGADTQYF. Full variable domain (outside the CDR3, taken from reference TRBV5-5 and TRBJ2-3): DAGVTQSPTHLIKTRGQQVTLRCSPISGHKSVSWYQQVLGQGPQFIFQYYEKEERGRGNFPDRFSARQFPNYSSELNVNALLLGDSALYLCASSLAQTAGGADTQYFGPGTRLTVL.

The chain joins TRBV15 to TRBJ2-3; TRBD2 agrees at 11 bases. Germline V lookup: CDR1 LNHNV, CDR2 YYDKDF (reference sequence). The CDR3 is 17 residues long. Losses at the gene ends were 0 bases for V and 6 bases for J; bases not matched to a gene: 8. The CDR3 coding sequence is TGTGCCACCAGCAGAGAAGGTAGCGGGGGGGCATCTGATACGCAGTATTTT. Residues: CATSREGSGGASDTQYF.

V usage is TRBV29-1 and J usage is TRBJ1-5; tentative D call: TRBD1 (6 bases). In germline, CDR1 is SQVTM, CDR2 ANQGSEA. Trimming removed 7 bases from V and 3 bases from J, with 10 bases in between. CDR3 length: 12 residues. The chain's CDR3 is CSAAGANQPQHF. The CDR3 nucleotides are TGCAGCGCCGCAGGGGCCAATCAGCCCCAGCATTTT.

This clone was picked up one time. This chain connects TRBV3-1 (or the pseudogene TRBV3-2) to TRBJ1-2; D is perhaps TRBD1 (5 bases). Trimming left V 6 bases short and J 6 bases short, with 20 bases between. CDR3 length: 15 residues. Per the germline V gene, CDR1 is LGHDT and CDR2 is YNNKEL (reference sequence). The CDR3 loop reads CASRDPRMGPDGYTF. The DNA for the CDR3 is TGTGCCAGCAGAGATCCGCGGATGGGGCCTGATGGCTACACCTTC.

V usage is TRBV9 and J usage is TRBJ2-5, with TRBD2 identical over 10 bases. Per the germline V gene, CDR1 is SGDLS and CDR2 is YYNGEE. The V and J ends lost 3 bases and 5 bases, in that order; junction bases with no gene match: 4. This CDR3 is built from 14 residues. The DNA for the CDR3 is TGTGCCAGCAGCGAGAGCGGGGGGGCCGAGACCCAGTACTTC. Translation gives CASSESGGAETQYF. The full variable domain, in which reference TRBV9 and TRBJ2-5 provide the parts outside the CDR3, is DSGVTQTPKHLITATGQRVTLRCSPRSGDLSVYWYQQSLDQGLQFLIQYYNGEERAKGNILERFSAQQFPDLHSELNLSSLELGDSALYFCASSESGGAETQYFGPGTRLLVL.

The chain carries TRBV28 and TRBJ2-5, with D tentatively TRBD2 (5 bases). CDR1 and CDR2 from the germline V gene are MDHEN and SYDVKM. The CDR3 extends over 13 amino acids. The ends were cut back, 1 base at V and 5 bases at J, with 8 bases in the middle. This chain's CDR3 is CASSLSGSETQYF. DNA for the CDR3: TGTGCCAGCAGTTTATCGGGGAGCGAGACCCAGTACTTC.

The chain is built from TRBV27 and TRBJ2-2; 11 positions match TRBD2. This CDR3 has 16 amino acids. Germline lookup yields CDR1 MNHEY and CDR2 SMNVEV (reference sequence). With 5 bases clipped from V and 5 bases from J, the junction kept 7 bases outside the gene matches. The CDR3 is CASSQGLAGRTGELFF. The CDR3 bases are TGTGCCAGCAGTCAAGGACTAGCGGGTCGGACCGGGGAGCTGTTTTTT.

This chain connects TRBV12-3 or TRBV12-4 to TRBJ2-7; maybe TRBD2 (5 bases). The ends were cut back, 3 bases at V and 2 bases at J, with 8 bases in the middle. The CDR3 loop spans 13 amino acids. The CDR3 coding sequence is TGTGCCAGCAGTTTTAGGGAGCCCTACGAGCAGTACTTC. Amino acids: CASSFREPYEQYF.

The rearrangement uses TRBV3-1 (or the pseudogene TRBV3-2) and TRBJ2-3; weak D call: TRBD2 (6 bases). V was clipped by 8 bases and J by 1 base, with 13 bases between them. In germline, CDR1 is LGHDT, CDR2 YNNKEL (reference sequence). The CDR3 runs to 14 residues. The CDR3: CASSGSGRTDTQYF. Here the CDR3 DNA reads TGTGCCAGCTCCGGTAGCGGACGCACAGATACGCAGTATTTT.

Comments on this clone: In the same sample, other DNA sequences code for this CDR3. The V and J genes are TRBV29-1 and TRBJ1-5; D possibly corresponds to TRBD1 (5 bases). Germline V gene data show CDR1 as SQVTM and CDR2 as ANQGSEA. V was shortened by 4 bases and J by 6 bases, with 10 bases between the two germline ends. The CDR3 contains 12 residues. The CDR3 region is CSVGGESQPQHF. CDR3 nucleotide sequence: TGCAGCGTTGGGGGGGAGTCTCAGCCCCAGCATTTT.

The gene calls are TRBV6-4 and TRBJ1-2; tentative D call: TRBD1 (6 bases). This CDR3 is 16 amino acids long. Trimming took off 3 bases at V and 7 bases at J, with 21 bases between the two ends. CDR1 is MRHNA and CDR2 is SNTAGT in the germline V gene. This chain's CDR3 is CASSDSDLTGPFGYTF. The CDR3 region has the DNA TGTGCCAGCAGTGATTCGGATTTGACAGGTCCTTTTGGCTACACCTTC.

The CDR3 DNA reads TGCAGCGTTGAAAGGGGCAGCGGGGGGGACAATGAGCAGTTCTTC. It specifies CSVERGSGGDNEQFF. The chain has TRBV29-1 and TRBJ2-1; 10 positions agree with TRBD2. There are 15 residues in the CDR3. Germline V gene data show CDR1 as SQVTM and CDR2 as ANQGSEA. J was trimmed by 5 bases and V by 2 bases; bases with no gene match: 6.

In its sample, this clone was seen many times. The chain recombines TRBV14 with TRBJ1-1; D is possibly TRBD1 (6 bases). Trimming pared 2 bases from V and 1 base from J, leaving 11 bases between. The germline CDR1 and CDR2 sequences are SGHDN and FVKESK. The CDR3 is 15 amino acids. CDR3 in amino acids: CASSQITGTNTEAFF. The CDR3, as DNA: TGTGCCAGCAGCCAAATAACAGGGACGAACACTGAAGCTTTCTTT.

The V gene is TRBV23-1, the J gene TRBJ1-2, with D possibly TRBD1 on 5 matching bases. TRBV23-1 is filed as an ORF, its function uncertain. The CDR3 totals 13 residues. Trimming shortened V by 8 bases and J by 6 bases, and 16 bases separated the two germline ends. Written as DNA, the CDR3 is TGCGCCAGCCGGGGGGTAAGGGGTGATGGCTACACCTTC. Its translation is CASRGVRGDGYTF.

The J gene is TRBJ2-1, the V gene TRBV7-9; no firm D call. Between the trimmed V and J ends, which lost 5 bases and 10 bases, there was a span of 18 bases. Germline lookup yields CDR1 SEHNR and CDR2 FQNEAQ (reference sequence). The CDR3 consists of 14 residues. CDR3 region: CASSLPGLPGEQFF. The CDR3 DNA follows: TGTGCCAGCAGCCTACCTGGGCTACCCGGAGAGCAGTTCTTC.

The chain joins TRBV7-9 to TRBJ2-2, with 9 positions matching TRBD2. The V gene end was trimmed by 5 bases and the J gene end by 0 bases; junction bases not matched to a gene: 10. The CDR3 spans 18 residues. CDR1 SEHNR and CDR2 FQNEAQ come from the germline V gene (reference sequence). For the CDR3, the DNA is TGTGCCAGCAGCAACGTCAGCGGGGGGCCTTCGAACACCGGGGAGCTGTTTTTT. Protein: CASSNVSGGPSNTGELFF.

V usage is TRBV5-5 and J usage is TRBJ1-1; no reliable D call. Germline values: CDR1 SGHKS, CDR2 YYEKEE (reference sequence). The CDR3 has 14 residues. The V gene lost 6 bases and the J gene lost 1 base, with 13 bases spanning the gap. CDR3 DNA sequence: TGTGCCAGCATCCCCGGTAGTCGGAACACTGAAGCTTTCTTT. It specifies CASIPGSRNTEAFF.

The chain uses TRBV18 and TRBJ2-5; 8 bases align to TRBD2. This CDR3 is built from 13 residues. Trimming at V came to 2 bases and at J to 4 bases, leaving 0 bases not matched to a gene. The V gene's germline CDR1 is KGHSH and CDR2 LQKENI. In nucleotides, the CDR3 is TGTGCCAGCTCACCAACTAGCGGAGAGACCCAGTACTTC. Its protein product is CASSPTSGETQYF.